This T cell receptor beta chain was recorded in a study of tumor-infiltrating lymphocytes in primary liver carcinoma. Across the whole study: Patients included men and women of 30 to 69 years. Findings and limits, study-wide: Relative to tumor region pairs, the tumor-adjacent and tumor-blood pairs showed overlap that was lower.

The length of the CDR3 is 17 residues. Looked up from germline, CDR1 is LGHNA and CDR2 is YNFKEQ. Between roughly 17 and 31 mg of unsorted bulk tissue served as the source from which RNA and DNA were co-extracted. The authors made TCR beta cDNA from 500 to 600 ng total RNA with a constant-region primer. Libraries of TCR beta came from three nested multiplex PCR rounds with slightly modified ARM-PCR. The two initial PCR rounds, nine to eleven cycles each, used TRBV1-TRBV30 forward and C-beta reverse primers. One entry per CDR3 protein, called by TCRdb with MiXCR from the multiplex PCR reads. The table shows some 110,000 distinct CDR3 sequences, with roughly 80% occurring only once. As concerns this clonotype: Its antigen remains unidentified. Its ends do not fully match the called genes, so a read error is possible.

The chain recombines TRBV4-2 with TRBJ2-3, with TRBD2 matching 7 bases. The specimen was liver tumor tissue from sampling region 3. As to subset: tumor region T3, left-lateral pole. This sequence was found in a man in his forties with primary liver carcinoma and hepatitis B virus infection. The CDR3 here is CVSSHRGTTTRGDTQYF. For the CDR3, the DNA is TGTGTCAGCAGCCACCGCGGGACTACCACGCGGGGAGATACGCAGTATTTT.